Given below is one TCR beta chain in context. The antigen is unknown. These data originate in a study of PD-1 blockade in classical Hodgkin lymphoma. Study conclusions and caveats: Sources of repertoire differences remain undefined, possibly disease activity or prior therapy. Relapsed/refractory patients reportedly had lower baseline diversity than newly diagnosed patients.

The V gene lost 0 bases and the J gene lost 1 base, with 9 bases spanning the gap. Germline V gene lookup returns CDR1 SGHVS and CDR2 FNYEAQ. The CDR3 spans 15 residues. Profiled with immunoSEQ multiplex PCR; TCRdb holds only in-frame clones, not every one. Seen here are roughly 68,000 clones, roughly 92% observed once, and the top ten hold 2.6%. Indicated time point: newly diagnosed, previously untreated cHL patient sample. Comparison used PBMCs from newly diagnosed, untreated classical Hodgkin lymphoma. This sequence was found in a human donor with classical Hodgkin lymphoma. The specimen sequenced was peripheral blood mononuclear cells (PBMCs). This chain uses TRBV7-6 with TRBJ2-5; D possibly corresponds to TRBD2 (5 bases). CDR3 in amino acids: CASSLAGGSQETQYF. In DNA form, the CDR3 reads TGTGCCAGCAGCTTAGCAGGCGGGTCCCAAGAGACCCAGTACTTC.